A selection of T cell receptor beta chains follows, all from one sample in a study of control samples from healthy donors and cancer patients. The data were produced by immunoSEQ multiplex PCR, yet TCRdb's version contains in-frame clones alone and is incomplete. Of under 200,000 clones in the sample, roughly 94% were seen once. Input material: blood. The receptors derive from a woman aged 40 to 55 in good health. Both conserved end residues are part of each CDR3. A D gene is named only where the DNA matches it firmly. The size of a clone is reported for some rows only, either as once, few or many, or as a class for expanded clones.

clone_size	d_call	v_call	j_call	cdr3_nt	cdr3_aa
.	.	TRBV7-2	TRBJ1-1	TGTGCCAGCAGCTTAGACGCCAACATGAACACTGAAGCTTTCTTT	CASSLDANMNTEAFF
.	TRBD2	TRBV11-2	TRBJ2-1	TGTGCCAGCAGCTTAGATTTGGTTAGCGGGGTCCCTGGGTTCTTC	CASSLDLVSGVPGFF
few	.	TRBV5-4	TRBJ2-1	TGTGCCAGCACCCCTGGAGGGTCCTCCTCCTACAATGAGCAGTTCTTC	CASTPGGSSSYNEQFF
once	.	TRBV5-4	TRBJ2-2	TGTGCCAGCAGCTCGATCAGGACAGACCGGGAGCTGTTTTTT	CASSSIRTDRELFF
.	TRBD1	TRBV4-3	TRBJ1-6	TGCGCCAGCAGCCAAGATACTGGGACAGGGATCAGGCGGTCACCCCTCCACTTT	CASSQDTGTGIRRSPLHF
few	.	TRBV7-7	TRBJ1-1	TGTGCTAGCAGCTTACTACGACCGGCTAATGAAGCTTTCTTT	CASSLLRPANEAFF
.	.	TRBV28	TRBJ1-6	TGTGCCAGCAGTTTATTGACAGGCAATAATTCACCCCTCCACTTT	CASSLLTGNNSPLHF
.	.	TRBV2	TRBJ1-1	TGTGCCAGCAGTGAAGCGCGGGGCTCTGAAGCTTTCTTT	CASSEARGSEAFF
.	TRBD1	TRBV19	TRBJ1-1	TGTGCCAGTACCACCGACAGGGGGCGATTAGAAGCTTTCTTT	CASTTDRGRLEAFF
.	TRBD1	TRBV5-6	TRBJ2-1	TGTGCCAGCAGCGTCCGAAGGACAGGGGGTTACAATGAGCAGTTCTTC	CASSVRRTGGYNEQFF
.	TRBD1	TRBV19	TRBJ1-2	TGTGCCAGTAGGTTAGGACAGGGGTTCGAGGATGGCTACACCTTC	CASRLGQGFEDGYTF
.	.	TRBV6-4	TRBJ1-6	TGTGCCAGCACAGGGTCTAATTCACCCCTCCACTTT	CASTGSNSPLHF
.	.	TRBV11-2	TRBJ2-5	TGTGCCAGCAGCTTCCTTGGTAGGCGGGAGACCCAGTACTTC	CASSFLGRRETQYF
.	.	TRBV20-1	TRBJ1-6	TGCAGTGCTAGTAAAGCGGTAAACTCACCCAATTCACCCCTCCACTTT	CSASKAVNSPNSPLHF
once	TRBD1	TRBV7-9	TRBJ2-7	TGTGCCAGCAGCTTAAGTGACAGGGGTTTCGACGAGCAGTACTTC	CASSLSDRGFDEQYF
.	.	TRBV4-1	TRBJ1-5	TGCGCCAGCAGCCTCCGGCTGAGCAATCAGCCCCAGCATTTT	CASSLRLSNQPQHF
once	.	TRBV20-1	TRBJ1-1	TGCAGTGCTAGTCAGGTGAACACTGAAGCTTTCTTT	CSASQVNTEAFF
.	.	TRBV7-7	TRBJ2-1	TGTGCTAGCAGTCCTGACGTAAGCTCCTACAATGAGCAGTTCTTC	CASSPDVSSYNEQFF
.	.	TRBV7-2	TRBJ2-7	TGTGCCAGCAGCTTAGCAATCTCCTACGAGCAGTACTTC	CASSLAISYEQYF
.	.	TRBV18	TRBJ2-3	TGTGCCAGCTCACCACAGGGAGATTCAGATACGCAGTATTTT	CASSPQGDSDTQYF
.	.	TRBV7-2	TRBJ1-1	TGTGCCAGCAGCTTAGCGTACAGAGGGGAAGCTTTCTTT	CASSLAYRGEAFF
.	.	TRBV27	TRBJ1-2	TGTGCCAGCAGTCCCGACGGGAACTATGGCTACACCTTC	CASSPDGNYGYTF
.	.	TRBV6-6	TRBJ1-1	TGTGCCAGCAGCCCACAAGTTAACACTGAAGCTTTCTTT	CASSPQVNTEAFF
.	.	TRBV2	TRBJ1-2	TGTGCCAGCAGTGAAATTGCAGGGAACTATGGCTACACCTTC	CASSEIAGNYGYTF
.	.	TRBV6-4	TRBJ1-2	TGTGCCAGCGGAAACCAAGACCAGGGTAGGGTGACCTATGGCTACACCTTC	CASGNQDQGRVTYGYTF
once	.	TRBV20-1	TRBJ1-6	TGCAGTGCTAGTCAGCAGGCAGATTCACCCCTCCACTTT	CSASQQADSPLHF
.	.	TRBV3-1/TRBV3-2	TRBJ1-2	TGTGCCAGCGGAAACAGGGTAACGGCTGGCTACACCTTC	CASGNRVTAGYTF
.	TRBD1	TRBV19	TRBJ1-2	TGTGCCAGTAGTATGAGGACAGGGGAGAGGCTTTATGGCTACACCTTC	CASSMRTGERLYGYTF
.	.	TRBV19	TRBJ2-3	TGTGCCAGTAGTATGTCAAGAACCCCCGCAGATACGCAGTATTTT	CASSMSRTPADTQYF
few	TRBD1	TRBV5-6	TRBJ1-3	TGTGCCAGCAGCTTGCTGGGACAGGGTACCTCTGGAAACACCATATATTTT	CASSLLGQGTSGNTIYF
.	TRBD2	TRBV20-1	TRBJ2-1	TGCAGTGCTAGTATCGGGGGGAGGCCCCATGAGCAGTTCTTC	CSASIGGRPHEQFF
.	TRBD1	TRBV12-5	TRBJ1-5	TGTGCTAGTGGGAACTCGACAGGGAGGAAGCCCCAGCATTTT	CASGNSTGRKPQHF
.	TRBD1	TRBV11-2	TRBJ2-7	TGTGCCAGCAGCTTAGGACAGGGGGCTTTCTACGAGCAGTACTTC	CASSLGQGAFYEQYF
once	.	TRBV28	TRBJ2-2	TGTGCCAGCAACGGGGCGAACACCGGGGAGCTGTTTTTT	CASNGANTGELFF
.	TRBD2	TRBV3-1/TRBV3-2	TRBJ2-1	TGTGCCAGCAGCCCCGTAGCGGGGGGCAGCTCCTACAATGAGCAGTTCTTC	CASSPVAGGSSYNEQFF
.	.	TRBV6-2/TRBV6-3	TRBJ2-2	TGTGCCAGCAGCCTTACAGGGTTGACCGGGGAGCTGTTTTTT	CASSLTGLTGELFF
.	TRBD2	TRBV6-2/TRBV6-3	TRBJ2-7	TGTGCCAGCAGTTACGGGGGACTATGGATCTCCGAGCAGTACTTC	CASSYGGLWISEQYF
.	.	TRBV28	TRBJ1-5	TGTGCCAGCAGTATCTACAGGCCGAATCAGCCCCAGCATTTT	CASSIYRPNQPQHF
.	TRBD1	TRBV12-5	TRBJ2-7	TGTGCTAGTGGTTTGACGGGACAGCTCTACGAGCAGTACTTC	CASGLTGQLYEQYF
.	.	TRBV4-3	TRBJ1-5	TGCGCCAGCAGCCAAGATGGGGGACGCAATCAGCCCCAGCATTTT	CASSQDGGRNQPQHF
.	TRBD1	TRBV19	TRBJ1-5	TGTGCCAGTAGTATGGGACAGGGTGGTCAGCCCCAGCATTTT	CASSMGQGGQPQHF
.	TRBD1	TRBV30	TRBJ2-3	TGTGCCTGGGGAAGACAGGGAGCTAGCACAGATACGCAGTATTTT	CAWGRQGASTDTQYF
once	.	TRBV2	TRBJ1-2	TGTGCCAGCAGTGGGCAGGGTTCACACTACTATGGCTACACCTTC	CASSGQGSHYYGYTF
.	.	TRBV5-1	TRBJ2-2	TGCGCCAGCAGCTTGAGCCTGGGGCGGAACACCGGGGAGCTGTTTTTT	CASSLSLGRNTGELFF
.	TRBD1	TRBV6-5	TRBJ1-1	TGTGCCAGCTGGGTTGACAGGGCCACTGAAGCTTTCTTT	CASWVDRATEAFF
.	.	TRBV10-3	TRBJ1-1	TGTGCCATCAGTGAGCCTGACGGCACTGAAGCTTTCTTT	CAISEPDGTEAFF
.	.	TRBV2	TRBJ1-6	TGTGCCAGCCTGAAGACGGTCGATTCACCCCTCCACTTT	CASLKTVDSPLHF
.	TRBD2	TRBV12-5	TRBJ2-1	TGTGCTAGTGGTTCGTCTCTAGAGGGAGGGCCTGGCAATGAGCAGTTCTTC	CASGSSLEGGPGNEQFF
.	.	TRBV5-1	TRBJ1-4	TGCGCCAGCAGCCCTGTACAGGGTGGGGGTGAAAAACTGTTTTTT	CASSPVQGGGEKLFF
.	.	TRBV13	TRBJ1-1	TGTGCCAGCAGCCTCTGGACCGTGGGAGCTTTCTTT	CASSLWTVGAFF
.	.	TRBV5-1	TRBJ1-1	TGCGCCAGCAGCTTGGTGCTGAACACTGAAGCTTTCTTT	CASSLVLNTEAFF
.	TRBD2	TRBV5-6	TRBJ2-1	TGTGCCAGCAGCTGGACTAGCGGGGGGGCCTTCTATGAGCAGTTCTTC	CASSWTSGGAFYEQFF
.	.	TRBV12-3/TRBV12-4	TRBJ1-2	TGTGCCAGCAGTTTAGGGGAGCTCTATGGCTACACCTTC	CASSLGELYGYTF